This T cell receptor beta chain was sequenced in a study of blood T cells in healthy people across ages. Details on this clonotype: As yet, its antigen is unknown.

The germline gives CDR1 MNHEY, CDR2 SVGEGT. CDR3 size: 17 residues. The J segment lost 4 bases and the V segment lost 2 bases, leaving 12 bases of the junction unmatched. Study observations and caveats: Not knowing donor CMV status may have confounded expanded clonotype changes. Both naive CD4+ cell counts and diversity were greater in long-lived donors than in aged donors.

A second PCR, run for about 7 to 11 cycles, used a sample-barcoded 5' primer plus a J-beta primer mix. TCRdb recomputed calls from the 5' RACE reads with MiXCR, one row per CDR3 protein. The table lists almost 1 million distinct CDR3 sequences, just over 50% of them singletons, with roughly 23% in the top ten. The rearrangement links TRBV6-2 or TRBV6-3 to TRBJ2-7, with TRBD2 matching over 9 bases. This receptor was taken from a woman in her sixties or seventies in good health. Sequenced: blood. The CDR3 DNA follows: TGTGCCAGCAGTTACGGCCTGAGGCTAGCGGGACAATACGAGCAGTACTTC. Its translation: CASSYGLRLAGQYEQYF.